A single sample gave rise to the 20 T cell receptor beta chains below, sequenced in a study of Ad26.COV2.S vaccination and SARS-CoV-2 variants. Here immunoSEQ multiplex PCR was the method, and the copy in TCRdb shows in-frame clones only, minus some. The sample shows around 140,000 clones, 86% of them seen only once. Sequenced here: peripheral blood, sampled after recovery from COVID-19. The source is a human donor who had recovered from COVID-19.

The chain joins TRBV19 to TRBJ2-2; 7 bases map to TRBD1. Germline lookup yields CDR1 LNHDA and CDR2 SQIVND (reference sequence). This CDR3 is 14 amino acids long. The J segment lost 4 bases and the V segment lost 8 bases, leaving 7 bases of the junction unmatched. For the CDR3, the DNA is TGTGCCAGTCAACAGGGGCTCTTCACCGGGGAGCTGTTTTTT. Amino acid sequence: CASQQGLFTGELFF.

This chain links TRBV6-2 or TRBV6-3 with TRBJ2-1; D is possibly TRBD1 (5 bases). CDR1 MNHEY and CDR2 SVGEGT come from the germline V gene. Trimming cost V 0 bases and J 8 bases, with 5 bases left between them. The CDR3 contains 12 residues. CDR3 sequence reads: CASSYSRDEQFF. Here the CDR3 DNA reads TGTGCCAGCAGTTACTCCAGGGATGAGCAGTTCTTC.

This chain connects TRBV4-1 to TRBJ1-2; perhaps TRBD1 as D (6 bases). This CDR3 is 15 amino acids long. Germline assignment: CDR1 MGHRA and CDR2 YSYEKL. The V and J ends lost 0 bases and 4 bases respectively, with 12 bases between them. CDR3 DNA: TGCGCCAGCAGCCAAGACAGGGGTTTATCCTATGGCTACACCTTC. Protein product: CASSQDRGLSYGYTF.

The chain uses TRBV6-5 and TRBJ1-2; no firm D call. This CDR3 has 13 amino acids. CDR1 is MNHEY and CDR2 is SVGAGI in the germline V gene. Between the trimmed V and J ends, which lost 2 bases and 2 bases, there was a span of 6 bases. The CDR3 reads CASSYAQNYGYTF. CDR3 DNA: TGTGCCAGCAGTTACGCGCAGAACTATGGCTACACCTTC.

The chain links TRBV4-3 to TRBJ1-3; 7 bases fit TRBD1. CDR1 and CDR2 (germline): LGHNA, YSLEER. The CDR3 sequence is 16 residues long. J lost 2 bases, V lost 2 bases, and 6 bases had no gene match. The CDR3 nucleotides are TGCGCCAGCAGCCAATCCGGGACAGTGGCTGGAAACACCATATATTTT. Translation gives CASSQSGTVAGNTIYF.

The chain carries TRBV9 and TRBJ2-1; TRBD2 agrees at 7 bases. V lost 2 bases, J lost 5 bases, and 7 bases stayed unmatched. The CDR3 runs 15 residues. From germline, CDR1 is SGDLS and CDR2 YYNGEE. The CDR3 DNA reads TGTGCCAGCAGCGTTAGTCGGGGGGAAAACAATGAGCAGTTCTTC. Translating gives CASSVSRGENNEQFF.

The chain recombines TRBV2 with TRBJ2-5; D ambiguous. Germline CDR1 reads SNHLY; CDR2 reads FYNNEI. V was clipped by 1 base and J by 3 bases, with 12 bases between them. The CDR3 covers 15 residues. CDR3 DNA: TGTGCCAGCAGTGAAGAAGGGTCTACAAAAGAGACCCAGTACTTC. This gives the protein CASSEEGSTKETQYF. Filled out from reference TRBV2 and TRBJ2-5, the complete variable domain reads EPEVTQTPSHQVTQMGQEVILRCVPISNHLYFYWYRQILGQKVEFLVSFYNNEISEKSEIFDDQFSVERPDGSNFTLKIRSTKLEDSAMYFCASSEEGSTKETQYFGPGTRLLVL.

V and J are TRBV7-9 and TRBJ2-1; D uncertain. Germline values: CDR1 SEHNR, CDR2 FQNEAQ (reference sequence). This CDR3 is built from 11 residues. V lost 1 base and J lost 8, with 3 bases in between. The CDR3 spells CASSLEYEQFF. The CDR3 DNA is TGTGCCAGCAGCTTAGAGTATGAGCAGTTCTTC.

This chain uses TRBV19 with TRBJ2-7, with D perhaps assigned TRBD1 or TRBD2 (5 bases each). Per germline, CDR1 LNHDA and CDR2 SQIVND (reference sequence). This CDR3 contains 15 residues. The ends were cut back, 5 bases at V and 3 bases at J, with 17 bases in the middle. CDR3 sequence: CASSLGWDGRYEQYF. In DNA, the CDR3 is TGTGCCAGTAGTCTGGGATGGGACGGTCGCTACGAGCAGTACTTC.

The chain carries TRBV6-1 and TRBJ1-3; D is unclear. The germline V and J ends were trimmed by 3 bases and 0 bases, with 9 bases remaining between them. CDR3 size: 15 residues. Germline assignment: CDR1 MNHNS and CDR2 SASEGT. CDR3 amino acids: CASSDGRNSGNTIYF. The CDR3 region has the DNA TGTGCCAGCAGTGACGGACGAAACTCTGGAAACACCATATATTTT.

The V gene is TRBV21-1, the J gene TRBJ1-2; TRBD1 is taken as the D call from the table, unchecked against the DNA. TRBV21-1 has pseudogene status. The CDR3 is 11 residues long. CDR3 DNA sequence: TGTGCCAGCAGCAAAGTAACAGGTAGGCCCTTC. Translated: CASSKVTGRPF.

The chain recombines TRBV19 with TRBJ1-1; D possibly corresponds to TRBD1 (6 bases). Per the germline V gene, CDR1 is LNHDA and CDR2 is SQIVND (reference sequence). The V end lost 1 base, the J end lost 3 bases, and 18 bases lay between the germline ends. This CDR3 comprises 17 residues. The CDR3 nucleotides read TGTGCCAGTAGTATAGGACCACGCCGGGGGCGCGACACTGAAGCTTTCTTT. Protein: CASSIGPRRGRDTEAFF.

This rearrangement joins TRBV6-5 to TRBJ1-1, with D perhaps TRBD1 (5 bases). V was clipped by 4 bases and J by 0 bases, with 9 bases between them. Germline CDR1 and CDR2: MNHEY and SVGAGI. The CDR3 has 14 residues. The DNA of the CDR3 is TGTGCCAGCAGTTGGGGGAACTTGAACACTGAAGCTTTCTTT. Its translation is CASSWGNLNTEAFF.

This chain connects TRBV6-2 or TRBV6-3 to TRBJ2-2; TRBD1 matches at 7 bases. V gave up 4 bases and J gave up 0 bases; unmatched junction bases: 2. Germline loops: CDR1 MNHEY, CDR2 SVGEGT. CDR3 size: 15 residues. The chain's CDR3 is CASSLQGPNTGELFF. The CDR3 nucleotides are TGTGCCAGCAGTTTACAGGGGCCGAACACCGGGGAGCTGTTTTTT.

The rearrangement joins TRBV28 to TRBJ1-2, with TRBD1 matching over 9 bases. Germline values: CDR1 MDHEN, CDR2 SYDVKM. This CDR3 is 13 amino acids long. The V gene end was trimmed by 7 bases and the J gene end by 4 bases; junction bases not matched to a gene: 4. For the CDR3, the DNA is TGTGCCAGCAAAGGGACAGGGTCCTATGGCTACACCTTC. Translating it yields CASKGTGSYGYTF.

This clone was found once. V usage is TRBV6-2 or TRBV6-3 and J usage is TRBJ1-1; a possible D gene is TRBD1 (6 bases). This CDR3 has 13 residues. The V end was cut by 6 bases, the J end by 6 bases, with 14 bases between. Germline CDR1 is MNHEY and CDR2 is SVGEGT. The CDR3 is CASSNRVGSEAFF. DNA of the CDR3: TGTGCCAGCAGCAACAGGGTTGGGTCTGAAGCTTTCTTT.

The chain employs TRBV2 and TRBJ1-5, with TRBD1 matching over 7 bases. Germline V gene sequence: CDR1 SNHLY, CDR2 FYNNEI. The trim removed 5 bases at V and 3 bases at J, leaving 7 bases unmatched. The CDR3 contains 15 residues. The CDR3 sequence is CASSRQGILNQPQHF. CDR3 coding DNA: TGTGCCAGCAGTCGACAGGGAATTCTCAATCAGCCCCAGCATTTT. Combining the CDR3 with reference TRBV2 and TRBJ1-5 gives the whole variable domain EPEVTQTPSHQVTQMGQEVILRCVPISNHLYFYWYRQILGQKVEFLVSFYNNEISEKSEIFDDQFSVERPDGSNFTLKIRSTKLEDSAMYFCASSRQGILNQPQHFGDGTRLSIL.

V and J are TRBV19 and TRBJ1-3; unclear D gene. This CDR3 is built from 16 residues. CDR1 and CDR2 from the germline V gene are LNHDA and SQIVND (reference sequence). V dropped 5 bases and J dropped 0 bases, with 14 bases sitting between them. CDR3 loop: CASSPVGLSSGNTIYF. CDR3 coding DNA: TGTGCCAGTAGTCCTGTAGGGCTGAGCTCTGGAAACACCATATATTTT.

The chain combines TRBV3-1 (or the pseudogene TRBV3-2) with TRBJ2-5; no definite D call. The germline gives CDR1 LGHDT, CDR2 YNNKEL (reference sequence). V lost 1 base, J lost 4 bases, and 4 bases lay in between. The CDR3 runs to 12 residues. The chain's CDR3 is CASSQVSETQYF. The DNA of the CDR3 is TGTGCCAGCAGCCAAGTATCAGAGACCCAGTACTTC.

V gene TRBV19 combines with J gene TRBJ2-1; perhaps TRBD2 as D (7 bases). V was shortened by 5 bases and J by 4 bases, with 18 bases between the two germline ends. CDR1 is LNHDA and CDR2 is SQIVND in the germline V gene (reference sequence). This CDR3 has 16 amino acids. This CDR3 reads CASSRGALEGYNEQFF. CDR3 DNA sequence: TGTGCCAGTAGTCGGGGGGCCCTTGAGGGGTACAATGAGCAGTTCTTC.